These T cell receptor beta chains were read from a single sample in a study of blood T cell repertoires in COVID-19. Clones were sequenced by immunoSEQ multiplex PCR, and TCRdb holds only the in-frame ones, with some missing. The data show more than 95,000 clones, with roughly nine tenths seen just once and more than 4.5% held by the top ten. Sequenced input: peripheral blood. All receptors come from a human donor in a cohort sampled during active COVID-19. CDR3s include the opening cysteine and the closing phenylalanine or tryptophan. D genes are given only for firm matches. Expanded clones are given a class, and other clones once, few, many or no size at all.

TRBV3-1/TRBV3-2,-,-,TRBJ1-1,CASSPARAAGAFF,TGTGCCAGCAGCCCGGCCAGGGCGGCAGGAGCTTTCTTT
TRBV3-1/TRBV3-2,-,-,TRBJ2-1,CASSQGFSSYNEQFF,TGTGCCAGCAGCCAAGGGTTTAGCTCCTACAATGAGCAGTTCTTC
TRBV10-2,-,-,TRBJ1-1,CASSEAGKHFEAFF,TGCGCCAGCAGTGAGGCGGGTAAACACTTTGAAGCTTTCTTT
TRBV3-1/TRBV3-2,TRBD2,-,TRBJ2-1,CASSQVGLAGSFF,TGTGCCAGCAGCCAAGTGGGACTAGCGGGGTCGTTCTTC
TRBV5-1,TRBD2,-,TRBJ2-1,CASSLVGTSGGSSYNEQFF,TGCGCCAGCAGCTTGGTCGGGACTAGCGGGGGGAGCTCCTACAATGAGCAGTTCTTC
TRBV6-5,TRBD1,-,TRBJ1-3,CASSNYRGSVGNTIYF,TGTGCCAGCAGTAACTACAGGGGGTCCGTAGGAAACACCATATATTTT
TRBV2,TRBD1,-,TRBJ1-2,CASRGDSLSDGYTF,TGTGCCAGCAGAGGGGACAGCCTTTCAGATGGCTACACCTTC
TRBV6-5,-,-,TRBJ2-1,CASSYSGQTNEQFF,TGTGCCAGCAGTTACTCCGGACAGACCAATGAGCAGTTCTTC
TRBV14,-,-,TRBJ2-1,CASSQLSNEQFF,TGTGCCAGCAGCCAACTATCCAATGAGCAGTTCTTC
TRBV4-1,-,once,TRBJ1-1,CASSQGRGTEAFF,TGCGCCAGCAGCCAAGGACGGGGCACTGAAGCTTTCTTT
TRBV5-1,-,-,TRBJ2-2,CASSRAQGLDTGELFF,TGCGCCAGCAGCCGGGCGCAGGGGTTGGACACCGGGGAGCTGTTTTTT
TRBV5-1,TRBD2,-,TRBJ2-1,CASRREGRVAGPLYNEQFF,TGCGCCAGCAGACGAGAGGGGAGGGTCGCGGGACCGCTCTACAATGAGCAGTTCTTC
TRBV12-3/TRBV12-4,-,-,TRBJ2-7,CASSRLFPYEQYF,TGTGCCAGCAGCCGTCTGTTCCCCTACGAGCAGTACTTC
TRBV29-1,-,-,TRBJ2-2,CSVVRGIGELFF,TGCAGCGTGGTCCGGGGTATCGGGGAGCTGTTTTTT
TRBV7-2,-,-,TRBJ1-2,CASSLGDPGGRYTF,TGTGCCAGCAGCTTAGGGGACCCGGGGGGCCGCTACACCTTC
TRBV12-5,TRBD1,once,TRBJ2-7,CASGAGGSEQYF,TGTGCTAGTGGTGCAGGGGGCAGCGAGCAGTACTTC
TRBV15,-,once,TRBJ2-7,CASPLRGYF,TGTGCCAGCCCTCTACGAGGGTACTTC
TRBV28,-,-,TRBJ1-2,CASSTGRYGYTF,TGTGCCAGCAGTACAGGGCGCTATGGCTACACCTTC
TRBV11-2,TRBD1,-,TRBJ1-2,CASSFDRDGYTF,TGTGCCAGCAGCTTCGACAGGGATGGCTACACCTTC
TRBV19,TRBD1,-,TRBJ2-2,CASTSDRVTGELFF,TGTGCCAGTACCTCGGACAGGGTCACCGGGGAGCTGTTTTTT
TRBV30,-,many,TRBJ2-7,CAWALAYEQYF,TGTGCCTGGGCCCTTGCCTACGAGCAGTACTTC
TRBV5-8,TRBD1,-,TRBJ2-4,CASSLAQGMTKNIQYF,TGTGCCAGCAGCTTGGCACAGGGGATGACCAAAAACATTCAGTACTTC
TRBV6-5,-,-,TRBJ1-4,CASSLQVPLEKLFF,TGTGCCAGCAGTTTACAGGTGCCCTTAGAAAAACTGTTTTTT
TRBV5-8,TRBD1,-,TRBJ2-2,CASSRGQVVTGELFF,TGTGCCAGCAGCCGGGGACAGGTCGTCACCGGGGAGCTGTTTTTT
TRBV6-5,-,-,TRBJ1-1,CASSPEEGRVAFF,TGTGCCAGCAGTCCCGAGGAGGGGCGGGTCGCTTTCTTT
TRBV4-1,-,-,TRBJ2-3,CASSQELATDTQYF,TGCGCCAGCAGCCAAGAGCTAGCCACAGATACGCAGTATTTT
TRBV18,-,-,TRBJ2-5,CASSPPRRGLLSGTQYF,TGTGCCAGCTCACCACCGAGGCGAGGACTACTGAGTGGGACCCAGTACTTC
TRBV19,TRBD2,-,TRBJ2-1,CASSFSGRYEQFF,TGTGCCAGTAGCTTTAGCGGGAGATATGAGCAGTTCTTC